The 15 T cell receptor beta chains below all came from one sample that was sequenced in a study of blood T cell repertoires in COVID-19 (dated by TCRdb to about 2020). Receptor amplification or capture employed the immunoSEQ multiplex PCR assay. Held by TCRdb, this immuneACCESS table contains in-frame sequences only and omits some clones. Under half of the omission traces to an unresolved V gene where checked; the cause of the rest is unknown. The sample table shows 300,000 to 400,000 clones, and 85% to 95% are seen once. The leading ten clones occupy 3.5% to 5% of the sample. Source material: PBMCs or T cells enriched from blood (not recorded which). The receptors come from a woman aged 25-40 years who had been exposed to COVID-19.

V and J are TRBV19 and TRBJ2-7; 7 bases line up with TRBD1. After removal of 5 bases from V and 2 bases from J, the junction contained 9 bases not matched to a gene. The germline V gene has CDR1 LNHDA and CDR2 SQIVND (reference sequence). This CDR3 is built from 15 residues. CDR3 DNA: TGTGCCAGTAGTCGACGGACAGGTATAACCTACGAGCAGTACTTC. Translated: CASSRRTGITYEQYF.

This clone was picked up one time. The chain has TRBV29-1 and TRBJ1-1, with a weak D call TRBD1 (6 bases). V shed 6 bases and J shed 4 bases, with 21 bases lying between them. The length of the CDR3 is 15 residues. The germline V gene has CDR1 SQVTM and CDR2 ANQGSEA. CDR3 coding DNA: TGCAGCGTCCGGACTTACAGGGCCGGCGGCACTGAAGCTTTCTTT. It translates to CSVRTYRAGGTEAFF.

The rearrangement links TRBV18 to TRBJ2-2; perhaps TRBD1 as D (5 bases). The CDR3 sequence is 16 residues long. The V end lost 2 bases, the J end lost 1 base, and 11 bases lay between the germline ends. CDR1 and CDR2 (germline): KGHSH, LQKENI. CDR3 nucleotide sequence: TGTGCCAGCTCACCAATATCTGGACAGAACACCGGGGAGCTGTTTTTT. Translating it yields CASSPISGQNTGELFF.

This chain connects TRBV19 to TRBJ1-2, with D unresolved. The V gene lost 8 bases and the J gene lost 6 bases, with 19 bases spanning the gap. Germline V lookup: CDR1 LNHDA, CDR2 SQIVND (reference sequence). The CDR3 has 14 residues. The CDR3 coding sequence is TGTGCCAGTGCGGGTCGCCTTGGGTATGATGGCTACACCTTC. Residues: CASAGRLGYDGYTF.

V gene TRBV3-1 (or the pseudogene TRBV3-2) combines with J gene TRBJ1-2, with 7 bases fitting TRBD1. Germline-derived CDR1 and CDR2 are LGHDT and YNNKEL (reference sequence). V lost 1 base, J lost 8 bases, and 4 bases stayed unmatched. The CDR3 loop spans 13 amino acids. The CDR3 spells CASSQGGQLGYTF. The DNA of the CDR3 is TGTGCCAGCAGCCAAGGGGGACAGCTCGGCTACACCTTC.

The CDR3 reads CASSSGTGAPIKNSPLHF. In DNA form, the CDR3 reads TGTGCCAGCAGTTCCGGGACAGGGGCCCCAATTAAAAATTCACCCCTCCACTTT. This chain uses TRBV27 with TRBJ1-6; 10 nucleotides align to TRBD1. The CDR3 covers 18 residues. J was trimmed by 7 bases and V by 4 bases; bases with no gene match: 13. The germline CDR1 and CDR2 sequences are MNHEY and SMNVEV (reference sequence).

The chain has TRBV5-1 and TRBJ1-2; TRBD1 agrees at 8 bases. The CDR3 totals 15 residues. CDR1 is SGHRS, CDR2 YFSETQ, per germline. The J segment lost 3 bases and the V segment lost 2 bases, leaving 6 bases of the junction unmatched. In DNA form, the CDR3 reads TGCGCCAGCAGCTTACGGACAGGGAACCACTATGGCTACACCTTC. Its protein is CASSLRTGNHYGYTF.

The chain uses TRBV19 and TRBJ1-2; 7 positions match TRBD1. V lost 4 bases, J lost 5 bases, and 7 bases stayed unmatched. The CDR3 extends over 14 amino acids. Per the germline V gene, CDR1 is LNHDA and CDR2 is SQIVND (reference sequence). CDR3 residues: CASSTTGRMYGYTF. The CDR3 bases are TGTGCCAGTAGTACGACAGGGAGAATGTATGGCTACACCTTC.

This clone was seen once. V usage is TRBV7-6 and J usage is TRBJ1-6, with 8 bases matching TRBD1. Germline V gene lookup returns CDR1 SGHVS and CDR2 FNYEAQ. The CDR3 length is 14 residues. V was pared by 3 bases and J by 9 bases, with 4 bases of the junction left unmatched. CDR3 DNA: TGTGCCAGCAGCTTCGGACAGGGTGGTTCACCCCTCCACTTT. Encoded protein: CASSFGQGGSPLHF.

The chain employs TRBV25-1 and TRBJ1-6, with a tentative D call TRBD1 (6 bases). Looked up from germline, CDR1 is MGHDK and CDR2 is SYGVNS. The CDR3 contains 15 residues. V was cut by 5 bases and J by 0 bases, with 8 bases left in between. CDR3 protein: CASSKGGSYNSPLHF. In nucleotides, the CDR3 is TGTGCCAGCAGTAAAGGGGGCTCCTATAATTCACCCCTCCACTTT.

The chain has TRBV25-1 and TRBJ1-2, with TRBD1 matching over 8 bases. The V segment lost 8 bases and the J segment 8 bases; nucleotides outside the gene matches: 10. Germline CDR1 and CDR2: MGHDK and SYGVNS. CDR3 length: 13 amino acids. The CDR3 protein is CASGPQGGLGYTF. Written as DNA, the CDR3 is TGTGCCAGCGGTCCACAGGGGGGACTGGGCTACACCTTC.

The chain combines TRBV7-2 with TRBJ1-2; D perhaps matches TRBD1 (6 bases). V was trimmed by 4 bases and J by 0 bases, leaving 12 bases between them. The CDR3 is 15 amino acids. In germline, CDR1 is SGHTA, CDR2 FQGNSA. CDR3 sequence (DNA): TGTGCCAGCAGCTCGGACAGTCTAGCTAACTATGGCTACACCTTC. Translation: CASSSDSLANYGYTF.

The chain employs TRBV5-1 and TRBJ1-2; TRBD1 is a possible D gene (5 bases). V was trimmed by 2 bases and J by 4 bases, leaving 12 bases between them. The germline gives CDR1 SGHRS, CDR2 YFSETQ. This CDR3 region has 14 residues. Written as DNA, the CDR3 is TGCGCCAGCAGCTTTGGAGGGGCCCTCTATGGCTACACCTTC. Translation gives CASSFGGALYGYTF.

This chain connects TRBV20-1 to TRBJ2-3; D remains unclear. Trimming cost V 3 bases and J 4 bases, with 11 bases left between them. CDR1 is DFQATT, CDR2 SNEGSKA, per germline (reference sequence). The CDR3 sequence is 13 residues long. Here the CDR3 reads CSASGAAADTQYF. Here the CDR3 DNA reads TGCAGTGCTAGTGGTGCGGCGGCAGATACGCAGTATTTT.

The rearrangement uses TRBV29-1 and TRBJ2-3; D is unclear. V was clipped by 3 bases and J by 2 bases, with 12 bases between them. The V gene's germline CDR1 is SQVTM and CDR2 ANQGSEA. The CDR3 consists of 14 residues. CDR3 sequence: CSVEARINTDTQYF. DNA for the CDR3: TGCAGCGTTGAGGCCAGGATAAACACAGATACGCAGTATTTT.